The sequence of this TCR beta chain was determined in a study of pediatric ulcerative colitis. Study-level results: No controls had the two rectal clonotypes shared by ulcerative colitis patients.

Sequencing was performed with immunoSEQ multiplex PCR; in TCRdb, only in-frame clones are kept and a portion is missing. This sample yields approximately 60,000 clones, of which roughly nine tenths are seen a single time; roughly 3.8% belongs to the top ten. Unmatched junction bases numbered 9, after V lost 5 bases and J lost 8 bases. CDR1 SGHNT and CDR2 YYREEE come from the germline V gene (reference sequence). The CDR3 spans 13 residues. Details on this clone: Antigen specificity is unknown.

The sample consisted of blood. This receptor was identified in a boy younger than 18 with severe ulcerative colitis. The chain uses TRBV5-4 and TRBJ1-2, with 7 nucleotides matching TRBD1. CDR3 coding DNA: TGTGCCAGCAGTTACAGACAGGGCGGGGGCTACACCTTC. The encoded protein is CASSYRQGGGYTF.